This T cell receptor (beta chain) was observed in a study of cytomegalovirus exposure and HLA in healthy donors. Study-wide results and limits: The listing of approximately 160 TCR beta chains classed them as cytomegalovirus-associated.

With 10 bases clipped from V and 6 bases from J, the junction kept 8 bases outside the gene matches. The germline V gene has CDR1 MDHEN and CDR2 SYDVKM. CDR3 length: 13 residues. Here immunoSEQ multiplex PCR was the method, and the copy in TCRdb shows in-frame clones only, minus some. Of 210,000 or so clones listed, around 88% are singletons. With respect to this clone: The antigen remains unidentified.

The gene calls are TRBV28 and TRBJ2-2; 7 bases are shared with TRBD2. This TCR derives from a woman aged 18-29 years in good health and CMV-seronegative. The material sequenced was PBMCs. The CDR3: CATSQRDPGELFF. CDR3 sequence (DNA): TGTGCCACTTCACAGCGGGACCCCGGGGAGCTGTTTTTT.